Following are 30 T cell receptor beta chains from one sample sequenced in a study of cytomegalovirus exposure and HLA in healthy donors. The PCR contained 60 Vbeta and 13 Jbeta primers. Some clones are missing from TCRdb's copy, which holds only in-frame ones; the method was immunoSEQ multiplex PCR. The sample has about 170,000 clones, more than 70% seen once. The sample taken for sequencing was PBMCs. All receptors come from a male donor in good health and CMV-seronegative.

This chain connects TRBV18 to TRBJ2-2; D possibly corresponds to TRBD2 (6 bases). Trimming shortened V by 0 bases and J by 2 bases, and 10 bases separated the two germline ends. Germline V gives CDR1 KGHSH, CDR2 LQKENI. This CDR3 region has 16 residues. CDR3 in DNA: TGTGCCAGCTCACCACCCGGGACTGCTAACACCGGGGAGCTGTTTTTT. Protein sequence: CASSPPGTANTGELFF.

The chain couples TRBV10-3 to TRBJ1-4, with D possibly being TRBD1 (5 bases). CDR3 length: 14 residues. Trimming shortened V by 2 bases and J by 7 bases, and 11 bases separated the two germline ends. Germline lookup yields CDR1 ENHRY and CDR2 SYGVKD. CDR3 in amino acids: CAISEDRGGEKLFF. DNA of the CDR3: TGTGCCATCAGTGAGGACAGAGGTGGTGAAAAACTGTTTTTT.

This chain connects TRBV18 to TRBJ1-5; D perhaps matches TRBD1 (5 bases). There are 16 residues in the CDR3. V was shortened by 5 bases and J by 0 bases, with 14 bases between the two germline ends. Germline-derived CDR1 and CDR2 are KGHSH and LQKENI. The chain's CDR3 is CASSSSTANSNQPQHF. The CDR3, as DNA: TGTGCCAGCTCATCATCGACAGCGAATAGCAATCAGCCCCAGCATTTT.

With regard to this clone: The sample has other DNA sequences that encode this CDR3 too. This sequence joins TRBV18 and TRBJ1-1; D is perhaps TRBD1 (5 bases). Germline CDR1 reads KGHSH; CDR2 reads LQKENI. The CDR3 contains 13 residues. V gave up 3 bases and J gave up 1 base, with 6 bases separating them. The CDR3 loop is CASSPTGNTEAFF. In DNA form, the CDR3 reads TGTGCCAGCTCACCTACAGGGAACACTGAAGCTTTCTTT.

V and J are TRBV21-1 and TRBJ2-7; TRBD1 is the table's D call and was not checked against the DNA. TRBV21-1 is flagged as a pseudogene. The CDR3 contains 15 residues. In DNA form, the CDR3 reads TGTGCCAGCAGCCCCCGGGACAGGGGTGTGTACGAGCAGTACTTC. This codes for CASSPRDRGVYEQYF.

The rearrangement links TRBV2 to TRBJ2-3, with D tentatively TRBD1 (5 bases). There are 18 residues in the CDR3. CDR1 is SNHLY and CDR2 is FYNNEI in the germline V gene. The V gene lost 0 bases and the J gene lost 11 bases, with 27 bases spanning the gap. CDR3 in DNA: TGTGCCAGCAGTGAAGCGCTTCGAAGGGGTGGGGCACCGGTGGGGCAGTATTTT. Translated, it gives CASSEALRRGGAPVGQYF.

V usage is TRBV15 and J usage is TRBJ1-5, with no clear D. This CDR3 region has 15 residues. With 0 bases removed from V and 7 bases from J, the gap between germline ends came to 13 bases. CDR1 and CDR2 (germline): LNHNV, YYDKDF (reference sequence). In DNA, the CDR3 is TGTGCCACCAGCAGAGATCAGTTTGGGCGACAGCCCCAGCATTTT. Protein product: CATSRDQFGRQPQHF.

The chain is built from TRBV9 and TRBJ2-3; 12 bases are shared with TRBD2. This CDR3 is 16 amino acids long. After removal of 4 bases from V and 2 bases from J, the junction contained 5 bases not matched to a gene. Looked up from germline, CDR1 is SGDLS and CDR2 is YYNGEE. The CDR3 nucleotides are TGTGCCAGCAGCACCCTAGCGGGAGGGAACACAGATACGCAGTATTTT. Protein: CASSTLAGGNTDTQYF.

Concerning this clone itself: The sample contains more than one DNA sequence encoding this CDR3. The genes are TRBV7-9 and TRBJ1-1; unclear D gene. The CDR3 consists of 13 residues. Germline CDR1 and CDR2: SEHNR and FQNEAQ (reference sequence). V lost 2 bases, J lost 1 base, and 5 bases lay in between. CDR3 nucleotide sequence: TGTGCCAGCAGCTTAAGAGAGAACACTGAAGCTTTCTTT. Amino acid sequence: CASSLRENTEAFF.

The chain carries TRBV25-1 and TRBJ1-6; 9 bases are a match to TRBD1. Trimming at V came to 6 bases and at J to 10 bases, leaving 7 bases not matched to a gene. Looked up from germline, CDR1 is MGHDK and CDR2 is SYGVNS. This CDR3 has 14 residues. CDR3 in amino acids: CASSHRGPGSPLHF. DNA for the CDR3: TGTGCCAGCAGCCACAGGGGGCCAGGGTCACCCCTCCACTTT. Complete variable domain (other parts from reference TRBV25-1 and TRBJ1-6): EADIYQTPRYLVIGTGKKITLECSQTMGHDKMYWYQQDPGMELHLIHYSYGVNSTEKGDLSSESTVSRIRTEHFPLTLESARPSHTSQYLCASSHRGPGSPLHFGNGTRLTVT.

This clone occurred once. The V and J genes are TRBV27 and TRBJ2-3; 7 bases match TRBD1. V gave up 4 bases and J gave up 0 bases; unmatched junction bases: 4. Germline CDR1 and CDR2: MNHEY and SMNVEV (reference sequence). The CDR3 runs to 15 residues. CDR3 in DNA: TGTGCCAGCAGTTATCAACAGGGGAGCACAGATACGCAGTATTTT. It is translated as CASSYQQGSTDTQYF.

A note on this clone: Germline is not matched at one junction end, which may reflect a read error. The rearrangement joins TRBV7-9 to TRBJ2-1; 7 bases map to TRBD1. Germline V gene sequence: CDR1 SEHNR, CDR2 FQNEAQ (reference sequence). CDR3 length equals 17 residues. The CDR3 spells CSSSLGRGGSSYNEQFF. The CDR3 DNA reads as TGTTCCAGCAGCTTAGGTAGAGGGGGCTCCTCCTACAATGAGCAGTTCTTC.

V usage is TRBV7-3 and J usage is TRBJ1-1; TRBD1 matches 8 bases. The germline V gene has CDR1 SGHTA and CDR2 FQGTGA. J lost 7 bases, V lost 3 bases, and 4 bases had no gene match. CDR3 length: 13 amino acids. The CDR3 spells CASSFGTGLEAFF. CDR3 DNA sequence: TGTGCCAGCAGCTTTGGGACAGGCCTTGAAGCTTTCTTT. The full variable domain, in which reference TRBV7-3 and TRBJ1-1 provide the parts outside the CDR3, is GAGVSQTPSNKVTEKGKYVELRCDPISGHTALYWYRQSLGQGPEFLIYFQGTGAADDSGLPNDRFFAVRPEGSVSTLKIQRTERGDSAVYLCASSFGTGLEAFFGQGTRLTVV.

The V and J genes are TRBV6-1 and TRBJ2-1, with a weak D call TRBD1 (5 bases). This CDR3 is built from 14 residues. The germline V and J ends were trimmed by 6 bases and 6 bases, with 15 bases remaining between them. CDR1 MNHNS and CDR2 SASEGT come from the germline V gene. As DNA, the CDR3 is TGTGCCAGCAGCCTACCGCAAGGGGCCAATGAGCAGTTCTTC. This codes for CASSLPQGANEQFF.

This chain joins TRBV6-5 and TRBJ2-7, with TRBD1 matching over 9 bases. The CDR3 contains 15 residues. J was trimmed by 2 bases and V by 6 bases; bases with no gene match: 8. Germline CDR1 MNHEY, CDR2 SVGAGI. CDR3: CASSRGQGRPYEQYF. The CDR3 DNA reads TGTGCCAGCAGCCGCGGACAGGGGCGGCCCTACGAGCAGTACTTC.

The rearrangement joins TRBV5-5 to TRBJ1-1; D may be TRBD1 (6 bases). The CDR3 extends over 14 amino acids. Germline CDR1 reads SGHKS; CDR2 reads YYEKEE (reference sequence). Between the trimmed V and J ends, which lost 4 bases and 2 bases, there was a span of 12 bases. For the CDR3, the DNA is TGTGCCAGCAGCCAACAGGGTCAAAACACTGAAGCTTTCTTT. Encoded protein: CASSQQGQNTEAFF.

The V gene is TRBV6-5, the J gene TRBJ2-3; no definite D call. V dropped 6 bases and J dropped 3 bases, with 13 bases sitting between them. This CDR3 has 14 residues. Germline values: CDR1 MNHEY, CDR2 SVGAGI. The CDR3 here is CASRKDLKTDTQYF. The DNA of the CDR3 is TGTGCCAGCAGAAAAGACTTAAAAACAGATACGCAGTATTTT.

This chain uses TRBV6-5 with TRBJ1-1; possible D gene TRBD1, 5 bases. The germline V gene encodes CDR1 MNHEY and CDR2 SVGAGI. CDR3 size: 12 residues. The germline V and J ends were trimmed by 8 bases and 3 bases, with 10 bases remaining between them. The CDR3 region is CASGGGDTEAFF. The CDR3 bases are TGTGCCAGCGGGGGGGGTGACACTGAAGCTTTCTTT.

The chain uses TRBV18 and TRBJ2-5; 8 nucleotides agree with TRBD2. The ends lost 3 bases at V and 4 bases at J; junction bases unmatched: 7. This CDR3 contains 15 residues. The germline V gene has CDR1 KGHSH and CDR2 LQKENI. CDR3 nucleotides: TGTGCCAGCTCACCCGTAGGGCTAGCGGGAGAGACCCAGTACTTC. Its protein is CASSPVGLAGETQYF.

The rearrangement joins TRBV7-2 to TRBJ2-1; D is ambiguous. Looked up from germline, CDR1 is SGHTA and CDR2 is FQGNSA. This CDR3 spans 14 amino acids. V dropped 4 bases and J dropped 6 bases, with 13 bases sitting between them. CDR3 region: CASSSNHPGNEQFF. As DNA, the CDR3 is TGTGCCAGCAGCTCCAACCATCCAGGCAATGAGCAGTTCTTC.

V gene TRBV28 combines with J gene TRBJ1-1; a weak D match, TRBD1 (5 bases). Looked up from germline, CDR1 is MDHEN and CDR2 is SYDVKM. Trimming removed 5 bases at V and 0 bases at J, with 19 bases between. The CDR3 spans 17 residues. The CDR3: CASSAPRALLLNTEAFF. CDR3 DNA sequence: TGTGCCAGCAGTGCCCCCAGGGCCCTATTGTTGAACACTGAAGCTTTCTTT.

V gene TRBV14 combines with J gene TRBJ2-5; 12 bases are a match to TRBD1. V was pared by 3 bases and J by 5 bases, with 4 bases of the junction left unmatched. The CDR3 covers 15 residues. CDR1 SGHDN and CDR2 FVKESK come from the germline V gene. The DNA of the CDR3 is TGTGCCAGCAGCCAGGGACAGGGGGCGTTTGAGACCCAGTACTTC. Amino acids: CASSQGQGAFETQYF.

Concerning this clone: A read error may account for a junction end that differs from germline. The J gene is TRBJ2-2, the V gene TRBV7-9; D might be TRBD2 (6 bases). The CDR3 contains 14 residues. In germline, CDR1 is SEHNR, CDR2 FQNEAQ (reference sequence). CDR3 coding DNA: TGTTCCAGCAGCTTAGCGGTCCTACGGGGAGAGCTGTTTTTT. This gives the protein CSSSLAVLRGELFF. Based on the CDR3 plus reference TRBV7-9 and TRBJ2-2, the full variable domain is DTGVSQNPRHKITKRGQNVTFRCDPISEHNRLYWYRQTLGQGPEFLTYFQNEAQLEKSRLLSDRFSAERPKGSFSTLEIQRTEQGDSAMYLCSSSLAVLRGELFFGEGSRLTVL.

This CDR3 is CASSEATGFPGELFF. CDR3 sequence (DNA): TGTGCCAGCAGTGAAGCAACAGGGTTCCCCGGGGAGCTGTTTTTT. This chain uses TRBV2 with TRBJ2-2; possible D gene TRBD1, 6 bases. The germline CDR1 and CDR2 sequences are SNHLY and FYNNEI. The CDR3 spans 15 residues. Between the trimmed V and J ends, which lost 0 bases and 6 bases, there was a span of 11 bases.

V usage is TRBV5-1 and J usage is TRBJ2-1; TRBD1 aligns across 8 bases. CDR1 is SGHRS and CDR2 is YFSETQ in the germline V gene. V shed 0 bases, J shed 4 bases, and the junction held 3 bases outside the gene matches. This CDR3 comprises 15 residues. CDR3 amino acids: CASSLGTGKYNEQFF. DNA of the CDR3: TGCGCCAGCAGCTTGGGGACAGGGAAATACAATGAGCAGTTCTTC.

The gene calls are TRBV5-1 and TRBJ2-3; 9 positions agree with TRBD2. The ends lost 4 bases at V and 2 bases at J; junction bases unmatched: 8. The CDR3 contains 16 residues. Germline V gene sequence: CDR1 SGHRS, CDR2 YFSETQ. In DNA form, the CDR3 reads TGCGCCAGCAGCAGTGGACTAGCGCAGATCACAGATACGCAGTATTTT. This encodes CASSSGLAQITDTQYF.

This clone was counted only a few times. The J gene is TRBJ2-2, the V gene TRBV19; no definite D call. Trimming removed 6 bases at V and 8 bases at J, with 10 bases between. The CDR3 loop spans 12 amino acids. Germline values: CDR1 LNHDA, CDR2 SQIVND (reference sequence). DNA for the CDR3: TGTGCCAGTAGCAATGGCTTGGGGGAGCTGTTTTTT. Protein product: CASSNGLGELFF.

The chain employs TRBV6-1 and TRBJ2-5, with D unresolved. CDR1 is MNHNS, CDR2 SASEGT, per germline. The CDR3 covers 14 residues. V lost 4 bases and J lost 1, with 10 bases in between. Here the CDR3 reads CASSAGFTQETQYF. DNA of the CDR3: TGTGCCAGCAGTGCGGGTTTCACCCAAGAGACCCAGTACTTC.

The chain's CDR3 is CASSRGLADQGPRANIQYF. CDR3 DNA sequence: TGTGCCAGCTCACGGGGACTAGCGGACCAGGGGCCGCGTGCTAACATTCAGTACTTC. The chain is built from TRBV18 and TRBJ2-4; TRBD2 matches 11 bases. Looked up from germline, CDR1 is KGHSH and CDR2 is LQKENI. The CDR3 contains 19 residues. After removal of 4 bases from V and 7 bases from J, the junction contained 18 bases not matched to a gene.

This clone was recorded only once. This chain uses TRBV6-6 with TRBJ1-4; no clear D gene. Looked up from germline, CDR1 is MNHNY and CDR2 is SVGAGI (reference sequence). The CDR3 has 12 residues. V was cut by 6 bases and J by 10 bases, with 12 bases left in between. The CDR3 DNA reads as TGTGCCAGCAGCCCAGACTTGCGAAAACTGTTTTTT. This sequence encodes CASSPDLRKLFF.